The source of this T cell receptor beta chain is a study of blood T cell repertoires in COVID-19. Overall study: The cDNA or gDNA used as material had been derived from T cells, B-cell-depleted T cells, or PBMCs.

Under the authors' procedure: From reference gene primer amplification, estimates of nucleated cell counts were derived. The data were produced by immunoSEQ multiplex PCR, yet TCRdb's version contains in-frame clones alone and is incomplete. V and J calls and clone size follow that table, whereas D and trimming were derived from the DNA. In the table there are 70,000 to 90,000 clones, roughly four fifths of which are singletons. This CDR3 region has 13 residues. Trimming removed 4 bases at V and 5 bases at J, with 10 bases between. Germline loops: CDR1 SGHNT, CDR2 YYREEE (reference sequence). This chain connects TRBV5-4 to TRBJ2-1, with D possibly being TRBD1 (5 bases). Sequencing input: peripheral blood. The source of this sequence is a woman older than 75 with acute or convalescent COVID-19. The CDR3 reads CASSVDSNNEQFF. The CDR3 DNA follows: TGTGCCAGCAGCGTCGACAGTAACAATGAGCAGTTCTTC.